This T cell receptor beta chain appears in the sequencing data of a study of blood T cell repertoires in COVID-19. Germline CDR1 reads KGHSH; CDR2 reads LQKENI. The CDR3 totals 13 residues. J was trimmed by 5 bases and V by 6 bases; bases with no gene match: 7. In the authors' methods: Reference gene primer amplification yielded estimated nucleated cell counts. Some clones are missing from TCRdb's copy, which holds only in-frame ones; the method was immunoSEQ multiplex PCR. The V and J calls and clone size were taken over from that table, and D and trimming were inferred from the DNA. The table has fewer than 250,000 clones, roughly 83% seen once.

This chain uses TRBV18 with TRBJ2-7; TRBD1 agrees at 7 bases. This receptor was obtained from a woman aged 45-65 years who had recovered from COVID-19. The sample consisted of PBMCs or T cells enriched from blood (not recorded which). For the CDR3, the DNA is TGTGCCAGCTCTAGAGACAGGGCGGACGAGCAGTACTTC. Translation gives CASSRDRADEQYF.